These 3 T cell receptor beta chains were all obtained from the same sample, sequenced in a study of T cells in Graves' hyperthyroidism and ophthalmopathy. TCR beta CDR3 region amplification was performed from RNA transcripts. RT-PCR in the first round (using the HTBI primer set) targeted the TCR CDR3. TCRdb used MiXCR to reprocess the multiplex PCR reads, holding one entry per CDR3 protein. Altogether 600,000 to 850,000 distinct CDR3 sequences are present, roughly a sixth being singletons, with the ten largest covering over 15%. The sequenced material came from blood. These receptors all stem from a woman between 45 and 60 years old with Graves' hyperthyroidism that later progressed to Graves' ophthalmopathy.

This clonotype was detected only a few times. The gene calls are TRBV14 and TRBJ2-7; D is uncertain. V lost 0 bases and J lost 5, with 14 bases in between. Per the germline V gene, CDR1 is SGHDN and CDR2 is FVKESK. There are 15 residues in the CDR3. CDR3 sequence reads: CASSQDRYHSDEQYF. The DNA of the CDR3 is TGTGCCAGCAGCCAAGATCGTTATCATTCCGACGAGCAGTACTTC.

The chain is built from TRBV12-5 and TRBJ1-4; no firm D call. This CDR3 comprises 14 residues. Trimming shortened V by 3 bases and J by 8 bases, and 13 bases separated the two germline ends. CDR1 is LGHNT and CDR2 is FRNRAP in the germline V gene. The CDR3 DNA reads TGTGCTAGTGGTTTAATCGGAAGATCAGAAAAACTGTTTTTT. Its protein product is CASGLIGRSEKLFF.

This clonotype has just a few counts. The CDR3 reads CASMRQFNQPQHF. Here the CDR3 DNA reads TGTGCCAGTATGAGACAGTTCAATCAGCCCCAGCATTTT. The rearrangement links TRBV19 to TRBJ1-5; a possible D gene is TRBD1 (5 bases). Germline CDR1 LNHDA, CDR2 SQIVND (reference sequence). The CDR3 spans 13 residues. Trimming removed 7 bases from V and 3 bases from J, with 10 bases in between.